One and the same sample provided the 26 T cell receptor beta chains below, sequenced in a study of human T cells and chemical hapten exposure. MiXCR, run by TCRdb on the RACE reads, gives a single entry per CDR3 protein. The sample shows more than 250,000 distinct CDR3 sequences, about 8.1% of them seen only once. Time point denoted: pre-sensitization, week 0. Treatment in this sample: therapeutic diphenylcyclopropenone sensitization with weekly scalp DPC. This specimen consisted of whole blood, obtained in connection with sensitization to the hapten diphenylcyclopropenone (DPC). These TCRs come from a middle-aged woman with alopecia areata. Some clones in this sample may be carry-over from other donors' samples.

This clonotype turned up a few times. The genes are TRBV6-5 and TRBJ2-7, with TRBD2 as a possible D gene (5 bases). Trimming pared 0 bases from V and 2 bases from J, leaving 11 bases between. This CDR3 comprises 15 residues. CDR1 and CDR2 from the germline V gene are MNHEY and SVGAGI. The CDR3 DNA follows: TGTGCCAGCAGTTACTCGAATCGGGGTACCTACGAGCAGTACTTC. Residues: CASSYSNRGTYEQYF.

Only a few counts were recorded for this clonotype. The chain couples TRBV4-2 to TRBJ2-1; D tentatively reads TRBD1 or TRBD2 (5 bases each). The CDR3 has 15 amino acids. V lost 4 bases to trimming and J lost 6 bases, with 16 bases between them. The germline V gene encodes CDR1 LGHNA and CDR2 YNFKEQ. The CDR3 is CASSPIWGSLNEQFF. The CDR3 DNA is TGTGCCAGCAGCCCTATCTGGGGGTCCCTCAATGAGCAGTTCTTC.

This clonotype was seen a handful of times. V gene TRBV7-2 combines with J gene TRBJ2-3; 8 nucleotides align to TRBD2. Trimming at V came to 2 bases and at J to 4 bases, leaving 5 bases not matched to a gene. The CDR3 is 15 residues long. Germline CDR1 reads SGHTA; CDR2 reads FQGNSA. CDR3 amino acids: CASSLNGRVSDTQYF. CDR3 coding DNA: TGTGCCAGCAGCTTAAACGGGAGGGTTTCAGATACGCAGTATTTT.

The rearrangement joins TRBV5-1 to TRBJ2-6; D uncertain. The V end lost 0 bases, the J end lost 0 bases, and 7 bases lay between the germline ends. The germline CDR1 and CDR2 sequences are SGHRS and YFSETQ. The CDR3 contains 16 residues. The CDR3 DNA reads TGCGCCAGCAGCTTGGGTCCGTTCTCTGGGGCCAACGTCCTGACTTTC. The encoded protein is CASSLGPFSGANVLTF.

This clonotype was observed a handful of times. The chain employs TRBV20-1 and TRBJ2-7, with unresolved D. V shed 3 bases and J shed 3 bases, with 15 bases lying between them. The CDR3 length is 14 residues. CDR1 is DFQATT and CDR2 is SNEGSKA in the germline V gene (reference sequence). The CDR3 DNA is TGCAGTGCTAGGTCCCAGGAAGGTCGCTACGAGCAGTACTTC. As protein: CSARSQEGRYEQYF.

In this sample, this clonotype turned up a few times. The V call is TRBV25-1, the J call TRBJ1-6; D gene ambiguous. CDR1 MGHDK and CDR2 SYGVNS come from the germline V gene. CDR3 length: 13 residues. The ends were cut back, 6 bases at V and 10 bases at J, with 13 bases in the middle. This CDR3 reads CASSSAVNSPLHF. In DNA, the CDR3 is TGTGCCAGCAGCTCTGCGGTTAACTCACCCCTCCACTTT. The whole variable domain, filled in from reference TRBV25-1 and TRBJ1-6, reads EADIYQTPRYLVIGTGKKITLECSQTMGHDKMYWYQQDPGMELHLIHYSYGVNSTEKGDLSSESTVSRIRTEHFPLTLESARPSHTSQYLCASSSAVNSPLHFGNGTRLTVT.

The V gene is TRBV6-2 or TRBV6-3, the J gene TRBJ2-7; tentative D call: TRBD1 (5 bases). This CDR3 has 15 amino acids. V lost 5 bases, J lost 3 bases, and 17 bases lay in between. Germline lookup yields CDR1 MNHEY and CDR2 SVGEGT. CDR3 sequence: CASSPTDTPYYEQYF. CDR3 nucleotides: TGTGCCAGCAGTCCCACGGACACTCCTTACTACGAGCAGTACTTC.

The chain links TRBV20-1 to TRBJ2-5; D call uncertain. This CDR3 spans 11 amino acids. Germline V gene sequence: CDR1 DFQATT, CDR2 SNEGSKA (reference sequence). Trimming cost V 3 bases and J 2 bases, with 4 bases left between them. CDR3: CSASRQETQYF. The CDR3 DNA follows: TGCAGTGCTAGCCGGCAAGAGACCCAGTACTTC.

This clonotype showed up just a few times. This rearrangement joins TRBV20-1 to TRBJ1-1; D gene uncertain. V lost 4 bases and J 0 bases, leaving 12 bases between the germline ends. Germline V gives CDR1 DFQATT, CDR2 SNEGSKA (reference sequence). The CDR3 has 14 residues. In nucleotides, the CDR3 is TGCAGTGCTACAACACAGCGTTTGAACACTGAAGCTTTCTTT. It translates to CSATTQRLNTEAFF.

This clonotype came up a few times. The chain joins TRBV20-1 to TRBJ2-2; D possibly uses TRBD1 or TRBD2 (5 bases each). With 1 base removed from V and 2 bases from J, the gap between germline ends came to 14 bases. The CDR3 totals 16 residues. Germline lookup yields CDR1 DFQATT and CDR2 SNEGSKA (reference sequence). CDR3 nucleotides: TGCAGTGCTAGAGCGACGGGACGGGTAAACACCGGGGAGCTGTTTTTT. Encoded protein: CSARATGRVNTGELFF.

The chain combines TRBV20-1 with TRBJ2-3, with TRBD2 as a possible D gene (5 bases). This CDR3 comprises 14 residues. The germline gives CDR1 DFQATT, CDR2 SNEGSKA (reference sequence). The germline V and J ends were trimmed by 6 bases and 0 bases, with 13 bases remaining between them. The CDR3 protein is CSAPPEGSTDTQYF. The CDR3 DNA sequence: TGCAGTGCCCCACCCGAGGGCAGCACAGATACGCAGTATTTT.

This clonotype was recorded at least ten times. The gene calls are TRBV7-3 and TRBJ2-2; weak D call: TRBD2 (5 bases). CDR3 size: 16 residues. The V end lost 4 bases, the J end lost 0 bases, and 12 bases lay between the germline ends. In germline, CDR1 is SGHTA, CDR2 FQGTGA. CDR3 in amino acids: CASSYRAGANTGELFF. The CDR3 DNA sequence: TGTGCCAGCAGCTATCGGGCCGGGGCGAACACCGGGGAGCTGTTTTTT.

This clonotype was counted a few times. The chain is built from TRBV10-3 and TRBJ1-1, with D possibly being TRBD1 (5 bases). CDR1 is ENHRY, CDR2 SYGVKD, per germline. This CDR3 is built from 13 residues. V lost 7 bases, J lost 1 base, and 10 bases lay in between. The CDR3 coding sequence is TGTGCCATCAAGGGACGGGGGAACACTGAAGCTTTCTTT. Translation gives CAIKGRGNTEAFF.

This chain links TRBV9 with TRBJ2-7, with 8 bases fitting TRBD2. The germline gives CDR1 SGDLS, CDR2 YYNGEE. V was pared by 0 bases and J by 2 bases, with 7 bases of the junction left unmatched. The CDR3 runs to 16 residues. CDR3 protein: CASSVGLAGAAYEQYF. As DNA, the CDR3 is TGTGCCAGCAGCGTAGGCCTAGCGGGCGCAGCCTACGAGCAGTACTTC.

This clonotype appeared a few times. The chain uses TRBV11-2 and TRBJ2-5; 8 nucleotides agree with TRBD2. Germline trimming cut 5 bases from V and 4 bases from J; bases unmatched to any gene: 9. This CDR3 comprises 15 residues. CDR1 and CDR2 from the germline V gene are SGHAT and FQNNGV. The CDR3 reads CASSPLAERGETQYF. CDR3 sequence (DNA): TGTGCCAGCAGCCCACTAGCGGAGAGAGGAGAGACCCAGTACTTC.

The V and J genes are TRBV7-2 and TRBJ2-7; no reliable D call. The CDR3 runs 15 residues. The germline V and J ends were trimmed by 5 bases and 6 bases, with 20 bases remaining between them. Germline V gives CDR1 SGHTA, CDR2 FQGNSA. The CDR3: CASSHRDFSVSEQYF. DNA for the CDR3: TGTGCCAGCAGCCATAGAGACTTCTCTGTCTCCGAGCAGTACTTC.

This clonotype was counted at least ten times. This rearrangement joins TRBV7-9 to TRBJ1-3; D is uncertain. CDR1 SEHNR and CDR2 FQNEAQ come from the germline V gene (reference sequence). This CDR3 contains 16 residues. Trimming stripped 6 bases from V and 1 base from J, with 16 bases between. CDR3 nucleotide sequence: TGTGCCAGCAGGACGGGATCTACCTTTTCTGGAAACACCATATATTTT. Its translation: CASRTGSTFSGNTIYF.

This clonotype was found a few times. Here the CDR3 DNA reads TGTGCCAGCACCCTGACAGGGAACACTGAAGCTTTCTTT. Translated: CASTLTGNTEAFF. The chain joins TRBV12-3 or TRBV12-4 to TRBJ1-1; perhaps TRBD1 as D (6 bases). This CDR3 spans 13 amino acids. V was cut by 7 bases and J by 1 base, with 10 bases left in between.

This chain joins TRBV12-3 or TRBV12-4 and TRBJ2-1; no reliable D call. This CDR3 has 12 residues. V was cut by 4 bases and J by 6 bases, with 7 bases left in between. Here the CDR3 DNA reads TGTGCCAGCAGTTGGGTCGGCAATGAGCAGTTCTTC. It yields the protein CASSWVGNEQFF.

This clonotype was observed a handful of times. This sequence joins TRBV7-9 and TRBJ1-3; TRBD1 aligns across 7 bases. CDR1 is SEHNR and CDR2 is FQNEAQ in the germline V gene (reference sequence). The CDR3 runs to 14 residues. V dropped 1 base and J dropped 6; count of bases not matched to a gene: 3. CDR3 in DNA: TGTGCCAGCAGCTTAGACAGGGGAGAAAACACCATATATTTT. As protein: CASSLDRGENTIYF. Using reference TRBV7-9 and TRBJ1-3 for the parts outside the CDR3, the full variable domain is DTGVSQNPRHKITKRGQNVTFRCDPISEHNRLYWYRQTLGQGPEFLTYFQNEAQLEKSRLLSDRFSAERPKGSFSTLEIQRTEQGDSAMYLCASSLDRGENTIYFGEGSWLTVV.

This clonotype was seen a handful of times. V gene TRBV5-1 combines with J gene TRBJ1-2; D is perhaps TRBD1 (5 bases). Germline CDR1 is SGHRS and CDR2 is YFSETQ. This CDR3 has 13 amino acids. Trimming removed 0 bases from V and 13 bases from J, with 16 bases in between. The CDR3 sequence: CASSLEATAVFTF. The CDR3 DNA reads TGCGCCAGCAGCTTGGAAGCGACAGCGGTATTCACCTTC. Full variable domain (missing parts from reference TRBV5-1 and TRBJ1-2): KAGVTQTPRYLIKTRGQQVTLSCSPISGHRSVSWYQQTPGQGLQFLFEYFSETQRNKGNFPGRFSGRQFSNSRSEMNVSTLELGDSALYLCASSLEATAVFTFGSGTRLTVV.

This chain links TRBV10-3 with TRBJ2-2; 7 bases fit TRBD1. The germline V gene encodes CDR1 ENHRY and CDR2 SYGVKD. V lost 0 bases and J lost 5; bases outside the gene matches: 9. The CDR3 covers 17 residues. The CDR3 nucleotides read TGTGCCATCAGTGAGTCATTCCGGGACAGAGGGACCGGGGAGCTGTTTTTT. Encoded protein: CAISESFRDRGTGELFF.

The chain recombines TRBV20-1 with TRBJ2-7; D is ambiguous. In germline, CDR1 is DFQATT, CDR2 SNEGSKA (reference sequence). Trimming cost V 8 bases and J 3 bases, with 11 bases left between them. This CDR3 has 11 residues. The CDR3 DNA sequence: TGCAGTCCGCAGAATGTCTACGAGCAGTACTTC. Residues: CSPQNVYEQYF.

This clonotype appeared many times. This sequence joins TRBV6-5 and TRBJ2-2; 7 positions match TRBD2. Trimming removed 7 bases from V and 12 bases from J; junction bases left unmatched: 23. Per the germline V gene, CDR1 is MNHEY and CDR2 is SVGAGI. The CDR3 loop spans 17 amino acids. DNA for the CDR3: TGTGCCAGCATGGGCCCCGACGGGAGACGTGGGGGAGGGCAGCTGTTTTTT. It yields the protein CASMGPDGRRGGGQLFF.

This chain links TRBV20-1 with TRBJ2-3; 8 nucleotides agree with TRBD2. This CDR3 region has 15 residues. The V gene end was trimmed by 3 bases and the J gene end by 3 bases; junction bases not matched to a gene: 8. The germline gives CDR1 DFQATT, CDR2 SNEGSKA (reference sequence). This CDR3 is CSASRLAIATDTQYF. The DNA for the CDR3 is TGCAGTGCTAGTCGACTAGCGATTGCGACAGATACGCAGTATTTT.

The CDR3 is CASSPQLALSYNEQFF. In nucleotides, the CDR3 is TGCGCCAGCAGCCCCCAACTAGCGCTATCCTACAATGAGCAGTTCTTC. The chain uses TRBV4-1 and TRBJ2-1; TRBD2 matches 7 bases. Germline trimming cut 4 bases from V and 1 base from J; bases unmatched to any gene: 7. Germline lookup yields CDR1 MGHRA and CDR2 YSYEKL. This CDR3 has 16 residues.